This entry lists 21 T cell receptor beta chains sequenced from one sample in a study of T cell responses to AZD1222 COVID-19 vaccine. Clones were read by immunoSEQ multiplex PCR, and TCRdb kept only the in-frame ones, dropping some. The sample lists 200,000 to 250,000 clones; around 94% were seen once. Sequencing was performed on peripheral blood, taken 28 days after the second dose of the MenACWY control vaccine. The origin of the receptors is an adult who received the MenACWY meningococcal vaccine as a control.

This rearrangement joins TRBV28 to TRBJ2-7; TRBD2 agrees at 11 bases. The CDR3 runs 15 residues. The trim removed 4 bases at V and 5 bases at J, leaving 7 bases unmatched. Germline assignment: CDR1 MDHEN and CDR2 SYDVKM. The CDR3 loop is CASSSGASGRHEQYF. The CDR3 region has the DNA TGTGCCAGCAGTTCAGGGGCTAGCGGGAGGCACGAGCAGTACTTC.

In regard to this clone: Other nucleotide sequences in the sample specify the same CDR3. CDR3 region: CAWSVSETQYF. DNA of the CDR3: TGTGCCTGGAGTGTCTCAGAGACCCAGTACTTC. The rearrangement joins TRBV30 to TRBJ2-5, with no clear D. From germline, CDR1 is GTSNPN and CDR2 SVGIG (reference sequence). The CDR3 spans 11 residues. Trimming pared 0 bases from V and 4 bases from J, leaving 3 bases between.

The rearrangement links TRBV28 to TRBJ1-4; D remains ambiguous. Per germline, CDR1 MDHEN and CDR2 SYDVKM. The CDR3 is made up of 14 amino acids. Between the trimmed V and J ends, which lost 6 bases and 0 bases, there was a span of 8 bases. CDR3 nucleotides: TGTGCCAGCAGCTTACGGTCAACTAATGAAAAACTGTTTTTT. Translated: CASSLRSTNEKLFF. Supplemented by reference TRBV28 and TRBJ1-4, the full variable domain reads DVKVTQSSRYLVKRTGEKVFLECVQDMDHENMFWYRQDPGLGLRLIYFSYDVKMKEKGDIPEGYSVSREKKERFSLILESASTNQTSMYLCASSLRSTNEKLFFGSGTQLSVL.

The V and J genes are TRBV28 and TRBJ1-4; D call uncertain. From germline, CDR1 is MDHEN and CDR2 SYDVKM. The CDR3 consists of 13 residues. Trimming removed 6 bases at V and 6 bases at J, with 11 bases between. As DNA, the CDR3 is TGTGCCAGCAGCCAAGGGAGGCATGAAAAACTGTTTTTT. Translated, it gives CASSQGRHEKLFF.

The chain uses TRBV2 and TRBJ2-7; 13 bases align to TRBD2. This CDR3 comprises 15 residues. Germline assignment: CDR1 SNHLY and CDR2 FYNNEI. The trim removed 6 bases at V and 1 base at J, leaving 3 bases unmatched. CDR3 region: CASRGLAGVSYEQYF. The CDR3 DNA reads TGTGCCAGCAGAGGACTAGCGGGAGTTTCCTACGAGCAGTACTTC. The full variable domain, in which reference TRBV2 and TRBJ2-7 provide the parts outside the CDR3, is EPEVTQTPSHQVTQMGQEVILRCVPISNHLYFYWYRQILGQKVEFLVSFYNNEISEKSEIFDDQFSVERPDGSNFTLKIRSTKLEDSAMYFCASRGLAGVSYEQYFGPGTRLTVT.

This clone has only one observation. The V gene is TRBV28, the J gene TRBJ1-2, with 9 nucleotides matching TRBD1. The junction had 1 base not matched to a gene; V was cut back by 2 bases and J by 6 bases. This CDR3 comprises 13 residues. The germline V gene has CDR1 MDHEN and CDR2 SYDVKM. In DNA, the CDR3 is TGTGCCAGCAGTTTAAGACAGGGGGATGGCTACACCTTC. This codes for CASSLRQGDGYTF.

The V call is TRBV27, the J call TRBJ1-1, with 11 positions matching TRBD1. CDR1 is MNHEY and CDR2 is SMNVEV in the germline V gene (reference sequence). This CDR3 contains 14 residues. Trimming took 2 bases from V and 5 from J; bases not matched to a gene: 1. In nucleotides, the CDR3 is TGTGCCAGCAGTTTAGGGACAGGGGGGACTGAAGCTTTCTTT. Protein sequence: CASSLGTGGTEAFF.

V usage is TRBV7-9 and J usage is TRBJ2-7; possible D gene TRBD1, 7 bases. CDR1 is SEHNR and CDR2 is FQNEAQ in the germline V gene (reference sequence). The ends were cut back, 0 bases at V and 3 bases at J, with 18 bases in the middle. The length of the CDR3 is 17 residues. CDR3 region: CASSLAEGAQEFYEQYF. The CDR3, as DNA: TGTGCCAGCAGCTTAGCGGAGGGGGCACAGGAATTCTACGAGCAGTACTTC.

The chain couples TRBV4-1 to TRBJ2-5; TRBD1 might be the D (5 bases). The CDR3 sequence is 13 residues long. With 4 bases removed from V and 4 bases from J, the gap between germline ends came to 10 bases. The germline gives CDR1 MGHRA, CDR2 YSYEKL. In nucleotides, the CDR3 is TGCGCCAGCAGCCGTCTCCAGGGAGAGACCCAGTACTTC. Its translation is CASSRLQGETQYF.

V gene TRBV28 combines with J gene TRBJ1-5; D may be TRBD1 (6 bases). Germline assignment: CDR1 MDHEN and CDR2 SYDVKM. The CDR3 is 15 residues long. V lost 3 bases and J 4 bases, leaving 13 bases between the germline ends. CDR3 loop: CASSFGQGRNQPQHF. In nucleotides, the CDR3 is TGTGCCAGCAGTTTCGGGCAGGGGAGGAATCAGCCCCAGCATTTT.

J is TRBJ1-1 and V is TRBV6-5, with D maybe TRBD1 (5 bases). Trimming shortened V by 7 bases and J by 1 base, and 19 bases separated the two germline ends. Germline-derived CDR1 and CDR2 are MNHEY and SVGAGI. The CDR3 is 16 amino acids. This chain's CDR3 is CASTHSYRSGNTEAFF. Here the CDR3 DNA reads TGTGCCAGCACTCACTCATACAGGTCCGGGAACACTGAAGCTTTCTTT.

The CDR3 nucleotides read TGTGCCAGCAGTCGGGACAGGGGGGCCGGGGACACTGAAGCTTTCTTT. Residues: CASSRDRGAGDTEAFF. The chain carries TRBV6-2 or TRBV6-3 and TRBJ1-1; 11 bases align to TRBD1. Germline CDR1 and CDR2: MNHEY and SVGEGT. This CDR3 is 16 amino acids long. Trimming cost V 5 bases and J 3 bases; bases outside gene matches: 8.

J is TRBJ1-3 and V is TRBV19; no clear D. Trimming took 1 base from V and 5 from J, leaving 18 bases between them. This CDR3 is built from 17 residues. Germline loops: CDR1 LNHDA, CDR2 SQIVND (reference sequence). This chain's CDR3 is CASSIGASTVPRNTIYF. CDR3 nucleotides: TGTGCCAGTAGTATAGGTGCATCAACCGTCCCGCGAAACACCATATATTTT.

The chain has TRBV18 and TRBJ1-6; 10 bases line up with TRBD1. The trim removed 3 bases at V and 7 bases at J, leaving 6 bases unmatched. The CDR3 contains 16 residues. The germline CDR1 and CDR2 sequences are KGHSH and LQKENI. The CDR3 DNA sequence: TGTGCCAGCTCACCCCAGAGGGACAGGGGAAATTCACCCCTCCACTTT. This translates into CASSPQRDRGNSPLHF. The whole variable domain, remainder taken from reference TRBV18 and TRBJ1-6, is NAGVMQNPRHLVRRRGQEARLRCSPMKGHSHVYWYRQLPEEGLKFMVYLQKENIIDESGMPKERFSAEFPKEGPSILRIQQVVRGDSAAYFCASSPQRDRGNSPLHFGNGTRLTVT.

The V call is TRBV4-2, the J call TRBJ2-1; TRBD2 agrees at 14 bases. CDR3 length: 17 amino acids. The germline gives CDR1 LGHNA, CDR2 YNFKEQ. V lost 2 bases to trimming and J lost 4 bases; unmatched junction nucleotides: 4. CDR3 in amino acids: CASSQTTSGGGYNEQFF. The CDR3 DNA reads TGTGCCAGCAGCCAAACGACTAGCGGGGGGGGATACAATGAGCAGTTCTTC.

CDR3 in DNA: TGTGCCTGGAGTGTACGGGGGGTCAGAAGCAATCAGCCCCAGCATTTT. As protein: CAWSVRGVRSNQPQHF. The chain carries TRBV30 and TRBJ1-5; tentative D call: TRBD1 (5 bases). This CDR3 region has 16 residues. Germline V lookup: CDR1 GTSNPN, CDR2 SVGIG (reference sequence). V was pared by 0 bases and J by 1 base, with 13 bases between.

The chain carries TRBV9 and TRBJ1-4; D is unresolved. V was cut by 2 bases and J by 0 bases, with 5 bases left in between. CDR1 and CDR2 (germline): SGDLS, YYNGEE. The CDR3 has 14 residues. The CDR3 protein is CASSVQATNEKLFF. CDR3 nucleotides: TGTGCCAGCAGCGTTCAGGCAACTAATGAAAAACTGTTTTTT.

V and J are TRBV18 and TRBJ1-2; D is ambiguous. CDR3 length: 13 amino acids. V lost 2 bases and J 7 bases, leaving 11 bases between the germline ends. Germline lookup yields CDR1 KGHSH and CDR2 LQKENI. The CDR3 coding sequence is TGTGCCAGCTCACCATCGAGTGATGGTGGCTACACCTTC. Amino acid sequence: CASSPSSDGGYTF.

The chain links TRBV2 to TRBJ1-4; 7 bases match TRBD1. The germline gives CDR1 SNHLY, CDR2 FYNNEI. Trimming cost V 9 bases and J 0 bases; bases outside gene matches: 7. The CDR3 sequence is 15 residues long. Here the CDR3 DNA reads TGTGCCAGTCGACAGGGACCTGCAACTAATGAAAAACTGTTTTTT. Protein sequence: CASRQGPATNEKLFF.

This chain links TRBV5-8 with TRBJ2-1, with D possibly being TRBD2 (6 bases). This CDR3 comprises 16 residues. CDR1 and CDR2 from the germline V gene are SGHTS and YDEGEE. Trimming removed 4 bases from V and 0 bases from J, with 14 bases in between. CDR3 in DNA: TGTGCCAGCAGCCCCTGGAGGGAAAGCTCCTACAATGAGCAGTTCTTC. Amino acid sequence: CASSPWRESSYNEQFF.

The chain is built from TRBV24-1 and TRBJ1-2; D uncertain. This CDR3 is built from 13 residues. The V end was cut by 3 bases, the J end by 2 bases, with 6 bases between. CDR1 KGHDR and CDR2 SFDVKD come from the germline V gene. This CDR3 is CATSDRVNYGYTF. CDR3 coding DNA: TGTGCCACCAGTGATCGGGTGAACTATGGCTACACCTTC.